This T cell receptor beta chain was identified in a study of T cell responses to AZD1222 COVID-19 vaccine (dated by TCRdb to the early 2020s). In terms of the full investigation: TCR sequencing was performed for about 250 trial participants, of whom around 200 were given two doses of AZD1222 and approximately 26 were given two doses of MenACWY control vaccine. Trial participants were enrolled into age subgroups of 18-55, 56-69 and 70-plus years, which contained 148, 28 and 57 TCR-sequenced participants, respectively.

The time point label for this specimen denotes: about 28 days (+/-7) after the second vaccine dose. AZD1222 recipients with second doses at about 4 weeks or about 12 weeks were pooled, because spike-specific TCR depth and breadth did not differ between schedules. Vaccinee samples came from UK trials COV001 and COV002, including a single-blind randomized controlled phase 2/3 trial of AZD1222 (ChAdOx1 nCoV-19) in healthy adults. Trial participant PBMC samples were collected at day 0 and day 28 after the second dose for TCRbeta chain sequencing. Ten or more counts support this clone. Its antigen target is currently unknown. Base-call qualities are not available, and no considerably larger clone is one nucleotide away. General study outcomes and caveats: No day 14 peak-response samples were available, so repertoires were characterized only after the peak T cell response. Conclusions about previously exposed vaccinees were limited because only six AZD1222 recipients were SARS-CoV-2 seropositive at baseline. The vaccine-associated CD4 TCRs covered the entire spike protein, and the dominant responses fell in regions 160-218 and 743-854. After two AZD1222 doses, spike-specific TCR breadth and depth were significantly higher than at day 0 and than in MenACWY recipients. In the small 56-69-year group, the increase in depth fell short of significance, most likely because of low power. Most participants were white British and females outnumbered males, and the authors suggested that clonal diversity may have been underestimated. Reportedly, almost half of the unique spike-specific TCRs recognized epitopes lying outside the regions that are mutated in the B.1.351 and B.1.1.7 variants.

The CDR3 regions of human TCRbeta chains were subjected to immunosequencing. Processing in the source paper ran as follows. TCRs in the repertoires were matched against a reference library of SARS-CoV-2-specific TCRs that had been generated with the MIRA antigen-specificity platform. Breadth was defined as the fraction of unique TCRs that were SARS-CoV-2-associated. Depth was defined as the fraction of total T cells that were SARS-CoV-2-associated. Using the MIRA data, every spike-specific TCR was mapped to the spike region that the TCR reacted to and assigned to either a CD4 or a CD8 class. Log10-transformed breadth and depth values were compared by one-way ANOVA with Sidak's multiple comparisons tests. TCRdb's version of the immuneACCESS table is confined to in-frame rearrangements and falls short of the full clone set. An unresolved V gene accounts for under half of the shortfall where checked; the remainder is of unknown origin. V, J and clone size were drawn from that table, and D and trimming were deduced from the DNA. In this sample the table shows approximately 77,000 clones, approximately 83% of which occur a single time. The biggest ten clones account for roughly 3.6% of the sample.

This clonotype was sampled from an adult who received the AZD1222 COVID-19 vaccine. The material sequenced was peripheral blood, taken 28 days after the second AZD1222 dose.

For the CDR3, the sequence is CASRGPVDSPLHF. The nucleotides are TGTGCCAGCAGGGGTCCCGTGGATTCACCCCTCCACTTT. The V and J genes are TRBV2 and TRBJ1-6; the D gene cannot be resolved reliably. Based on the germline V gene, the CDR1 and CDR2 sequences are SNHLY and FYNNEI. The CDR3 sequence holds 13 residues, the cysteine and phenylalanine included. Only CDR3 DNA remains: 39 bases, in frame from the first base. The V and J ends are trimmed by 6 bases and 8 bases, leaving 11 bases between them. When the CDR3 is completed using the reference TRBV2 and TRBJ1-6 genes on either side, the full variable domain is EPEVTQTPSHQVTQMGQEVILRCVPISNHLYFYWYRQILGQKVEFLVSFYNNEISEKSEIFDDQFSVERPDGSNFTLKIRSTKLEDSAMYFCASRGPVDSPLHFGNGTRLTVT.